This TCR beta chain was retrieved from a study of T cells after yellow fever vaccination. In its sample, this clonotype was seen a few times. One entry per CDR3 protein, called by TCRdb with MiXCR from the 5' RACE reads. In the table there are fewer than 400,000 distinct CDR3 sequences, 6.2% of which are singletons. This CDR3 has 15 residues. The V gene end was trimmed by 6 bases and the J gene end by 3 bases; junction bases not matched to a gene: 10. Germline V gives CDR1 MNHEY, CDR2 SVGEGT. V and J are TRBV6-2 or TRBV6-3 and TRBJ2-5; 7 bases agree with TRBD1. Material: PBMCs, obtained 5 days after the yellow fever booster vaccination. The receptor was derived from a man between 25 and 39 years old who received the YFV17D yellow fever vaccine. CDR3 DNA: TGTGCCAGCAGGCCAAGACAGGGATGGGAAGAGACCCAGTACTTC. Its protein is CASRPRQGWEETQYF.